The clone carrying this T cell receptor (beta chain) was seen more than once but under ten times. The target antigen is unknown. V shed 1 base and J 1 base; nucleotides not matched to a gene: 2. The CDR3 runs 16 residues. Germline assignment: CDR1 SGHTA and CDR2 FQGNSA. The record originates from a study of T-cell reconstitution after alpha-beta-depleted transplantation in children. The study's findings and limits: Surviving recipient cells, namely T cells and thymic progenitors, were the source of high day-60 TCRbeta diversity in some patients. Diversity and T-cell counts at one year after transplant derived mostly from new T cells. Expanded clones from the graft, numbering several hundred, reportedly supplied alpha-beta T cells about two months after transplant.

Researchers prepared the TCRbeta library using unique molecular identifiers, the study reports. TCRdb analysed the PCR reads with MiXCR anew, one entry per CDR3 protein. This table holds about 1,000,000 distinct CDR3 sequences, roughly 29% found once. The sequenced sample was PBMCs, mostly from graft donor cells, obtained 360 days after TCRalphabeta/CD19-depleted stem cell transplant. This TCR was sampled from a boy younger than two who had a stem cell transplant for SCID, so the T cells may come from the graft donor. The chain joins TRBV7-2 to TRBJ2-2, with 8 bases that match TRBD1. The CDR3 DNA is TGTGCCAGCAGCTTAGGCGGGACAGGGAACACCGGGGAGCTGTTTTTT. Its protein product is CASSLGGTGNTGELFF.